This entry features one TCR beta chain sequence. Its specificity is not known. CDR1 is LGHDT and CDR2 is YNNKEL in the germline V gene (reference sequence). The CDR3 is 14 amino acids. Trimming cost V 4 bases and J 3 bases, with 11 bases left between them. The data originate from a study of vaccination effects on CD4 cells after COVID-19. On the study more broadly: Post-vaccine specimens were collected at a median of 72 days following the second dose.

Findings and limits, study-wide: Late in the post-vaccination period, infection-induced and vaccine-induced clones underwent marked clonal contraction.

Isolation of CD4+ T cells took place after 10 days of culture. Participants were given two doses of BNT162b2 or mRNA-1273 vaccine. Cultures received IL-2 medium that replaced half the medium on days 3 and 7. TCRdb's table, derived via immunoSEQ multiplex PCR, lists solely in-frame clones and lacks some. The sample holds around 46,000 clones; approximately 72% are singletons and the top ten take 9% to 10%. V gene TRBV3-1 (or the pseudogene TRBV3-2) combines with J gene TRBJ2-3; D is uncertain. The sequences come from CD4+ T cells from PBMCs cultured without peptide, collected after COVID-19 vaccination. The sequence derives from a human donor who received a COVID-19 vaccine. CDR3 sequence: CASSPSRSTDTQYF. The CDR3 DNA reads TGTGCCAGCAGCCCTAGTAGAAGTACAGATACGCAGTATTTT.